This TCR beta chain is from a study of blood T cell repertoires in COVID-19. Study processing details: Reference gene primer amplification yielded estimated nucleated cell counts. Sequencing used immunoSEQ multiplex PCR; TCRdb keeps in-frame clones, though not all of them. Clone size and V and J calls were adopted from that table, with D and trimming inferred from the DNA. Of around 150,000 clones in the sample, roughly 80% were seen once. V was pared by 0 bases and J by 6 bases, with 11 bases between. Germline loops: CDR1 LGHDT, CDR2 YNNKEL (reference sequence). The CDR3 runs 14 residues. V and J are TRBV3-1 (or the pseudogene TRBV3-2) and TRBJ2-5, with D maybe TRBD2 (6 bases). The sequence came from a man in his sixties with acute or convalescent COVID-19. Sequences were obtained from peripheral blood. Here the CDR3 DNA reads TGTGCCAGCAGCCAAGAGTTAGCGGCAAAGACCCAGTACTTC. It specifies CASSQELAAKTQYF.